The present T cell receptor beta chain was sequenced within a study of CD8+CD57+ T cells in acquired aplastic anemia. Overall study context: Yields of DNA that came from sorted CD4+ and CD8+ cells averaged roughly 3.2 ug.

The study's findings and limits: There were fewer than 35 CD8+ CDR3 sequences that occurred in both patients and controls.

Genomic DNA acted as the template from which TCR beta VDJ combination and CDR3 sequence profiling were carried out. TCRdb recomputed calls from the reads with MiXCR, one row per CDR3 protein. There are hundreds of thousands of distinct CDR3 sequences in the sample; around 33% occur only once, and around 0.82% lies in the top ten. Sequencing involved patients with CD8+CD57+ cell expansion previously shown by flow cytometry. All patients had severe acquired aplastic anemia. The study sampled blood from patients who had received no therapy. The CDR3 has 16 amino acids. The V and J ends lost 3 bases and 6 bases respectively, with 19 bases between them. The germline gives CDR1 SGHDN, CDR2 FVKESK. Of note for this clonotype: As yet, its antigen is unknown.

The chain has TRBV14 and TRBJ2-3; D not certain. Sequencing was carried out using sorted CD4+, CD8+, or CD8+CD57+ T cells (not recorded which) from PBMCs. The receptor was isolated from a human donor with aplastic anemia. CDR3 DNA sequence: TGTGCCAGCAGCCATACACAAGGGCCACTCACGGATACGCAGTATTTT. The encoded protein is CASSHTQGPLTDTQYF. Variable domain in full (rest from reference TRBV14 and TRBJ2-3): EAGVTQFPSHSVIEKGQTVTLRCDPISGHDNLYWYRRVMGKEIKFLLHFVKESKQDESGMPNNRFLAERTGGTYSTLKVQPAELEDSGVYFCASSHTQGPLTDTQYFGPGTRLTVL.